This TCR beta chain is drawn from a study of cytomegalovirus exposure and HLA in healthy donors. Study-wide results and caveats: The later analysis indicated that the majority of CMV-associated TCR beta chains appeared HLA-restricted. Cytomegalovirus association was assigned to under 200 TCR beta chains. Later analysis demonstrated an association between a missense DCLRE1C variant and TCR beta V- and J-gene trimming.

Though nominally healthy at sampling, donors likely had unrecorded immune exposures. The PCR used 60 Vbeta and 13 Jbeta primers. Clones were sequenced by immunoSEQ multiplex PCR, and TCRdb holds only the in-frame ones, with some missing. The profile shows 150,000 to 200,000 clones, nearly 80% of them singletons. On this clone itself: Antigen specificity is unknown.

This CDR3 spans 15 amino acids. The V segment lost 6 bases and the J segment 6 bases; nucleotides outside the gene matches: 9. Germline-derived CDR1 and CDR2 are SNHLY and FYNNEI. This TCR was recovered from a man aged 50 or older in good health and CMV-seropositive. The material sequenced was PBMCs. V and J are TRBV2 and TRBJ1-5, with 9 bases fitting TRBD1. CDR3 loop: CASREPGQGGQPQHF. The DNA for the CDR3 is TGTGCCAGCAGAGAGCCGGGACAGGGCGGTCAGCCCCAGCATTTT.